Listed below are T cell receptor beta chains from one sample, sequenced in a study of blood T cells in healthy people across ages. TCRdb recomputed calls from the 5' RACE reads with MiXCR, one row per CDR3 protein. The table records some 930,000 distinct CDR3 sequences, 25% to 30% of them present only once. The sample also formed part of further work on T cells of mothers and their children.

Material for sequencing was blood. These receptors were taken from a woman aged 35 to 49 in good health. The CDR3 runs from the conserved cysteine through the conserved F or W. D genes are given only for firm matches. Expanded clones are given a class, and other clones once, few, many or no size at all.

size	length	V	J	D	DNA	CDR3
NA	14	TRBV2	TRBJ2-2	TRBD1	TGTGCCAGCAGTGATCGGACAGGGGTCGGGGAGCTGTTTTTT	CASSDRTGVGELFF
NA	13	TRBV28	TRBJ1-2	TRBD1	TGTGCCGGCAGTTTAGAGGGGGCGCGTGGCTACACCTTC	CAGSLEGARGYTF
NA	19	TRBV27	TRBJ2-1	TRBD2	TGTGCCAGCAGTAGGCTAGCGGGGGGGCCAGGCCGGGGTGTAAATGAGCAGTTCTTC	CASSRLAGGPGRGVNEQFF
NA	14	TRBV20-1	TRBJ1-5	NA	TGCAGTGCTAGTGGGAAACTCCAGCATCAGCCCCAGCATTTT	CSASGKLQHQPQHF
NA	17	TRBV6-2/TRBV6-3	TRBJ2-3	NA	TGTGCCAGTAGTTACTCGAGTGTGGTGGGGGCGTCGGATACGCAGTATTTT	CASSYSSVVGASDTQYF
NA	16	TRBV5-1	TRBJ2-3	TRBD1	TGCGCCAGCAGCCCCCGGGACAGAGACACCACAGATACGCAGTATTTT	CASSPRDRDTTDTQYF
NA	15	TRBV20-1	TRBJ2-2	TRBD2	TGCAGTGCTAGGGAGCTAGCGGGGATTTCCGGGGAGCTGTTTTTT	CSARELAGISGELFF
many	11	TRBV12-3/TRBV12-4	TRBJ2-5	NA	TGTGCCAGCAGTTTATCTGACGGGGAGTACTTC	CASSLSDGEYF
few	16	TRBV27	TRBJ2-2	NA	TGTGCCAGCCGAACCGTGACTCAACGGAACACCGGGGAGCTGTTTTTT	CASRTVTQRNTGELFF
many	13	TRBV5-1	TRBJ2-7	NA	TGCGCCAGCAGCTTGGCCCGTTCCTACGAGCAGTACTTC	CASSLARSYEQYF
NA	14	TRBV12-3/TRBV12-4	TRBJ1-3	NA	TGTGCCAGCCAGGGAGGGGTGTCTGGAAACACCATATATTTT	CASQGGVSGNTIYF